A selection of T cell receptor beta chains follows, all from one sample in a study of T-cell reconstitution after alpha-beta-depleted transplantation in children. In TCRdb, the PCR reads were re-called with MiXCR into one record per CDR3 protein. The table records 300,000 to 350,000 distinct CDR3 sequences, about 16% of them present only once. The material was PBMCs, mostly from graft donor cells, obtained 360 days after TCRalphabeta/CD19-depleted stem cell transplant. All receptors come from a male patient aged 2-10 years who had a stem cell transplant for acute lymphoblastic leukemia, so the T cells may come from the graft donor. Each CDR3 is given with its conserved first and last residue. The order of the fields is V gene, D gene, CDR3 length, J gene, clone size, CDR3 protein, CDR3 DNA. A D gene is named only where the DNA matches it firmly. The size entry is marked missing in some rows and otherwise reads once, few, many or a size class.

TRBV4-1	.	16	TRBJ2-1	few	CASSQDSSPAYNEQFF	TGCGCCAGCAGCCAAGATTCGAGCCCTGCCTACAATGAGCAGTTCTTC
TRBV12-3/TRBV12-4	.	14	TRBJ2-3	many	CASSPVVGTDTQYF	TGTGCCAGCAGCCCCGTCGTGGGCACAGATACGCAGTATTTT
TRBV6-2/TRBV6-3	TRBD2	15	TRBJ2-1	many	CASSLAGTSFNEQFF	TGTGCCAGCAGCTTAGCCGGGACTAGCTTCAATGAGCAGTTCTTC
TRBV20-1	.	14	TRBJ2-4	.	CSARDQGSLDIQYF	TGCAGTGCTAGAGATCAAGGTTCATTAGACATTCAGTACTTC
TRBV12-3/TRBV12-4	.	16	TRBJ1-6	many	CASSRRGGQYNSPLHF	TGTGCCAGCAGCCGTCGAGGGGGTCAATATAATTCACCCCTCCACTTT
TRBV15	TRBD1	18	TRBJ1-3	few	CATSRDNFRDRAGNTIYF	TGTGCCACCAGCAGAGATAACTTTCGGGACAGAGCTGGAAACACCATATATTTT
TRBV11-2	TRBD1	18	TRBJ2-6	.	CASSFRGQFSSGANVLTF	TGTGCCAGCAGCTTTAGGGGACAGTTTTCCTCTGGGGCCAACGTCCTGACTTTC
TRBV7-9	TRBD1	16	TRBJ1-4	few	CASSTKSGTGDEKLFF	TGTGCCAGCAGCACCAAATCTGGGACAGGGGACGAAAAACTGTTTTTT
TRBV29-1	TRBD1	14	TRBJ2-1	many	CSVAAGGSYNEQFF	TGCAGCGTTGCGGCAGGGGGCTCCTACAATGAGCAGTTCTTC
TRBV4-3	TRBD2	17	TRBJ2-4	.	CASSPGTSGRRENIQYF	TGCGCCAGCAGCCCTGGGACTAGCGGGAGGAGGGAGAACATTCAGTACTTC
TRBV6-2/TRBV6-3	TRBD2	18	TRBJ2-7	.	CASSYSSVWGLHSYEQYF	TGTGCCAGCAGTTACTCGTCAGTCTGGGGACTACATTCCTACGAGCAGTACTTC
TRBV9	.	12	TRBJ2-7	few	CASSVTAGEQYF	TGTGCCAGCAGCGTTACAGCTGGCGAGCAGTACTTC
TRBV25-1	.	14	TRBJ2-3	.	CASSGLWRGDTQYF	TGTGCCAGCAGTGGACTATGGAGGGGGGATACGCAGTATTTT
TRBV11-1	TRBD2	17	TRBJ2-3	.	CASSGTSLPGARDTQYF	TGTGCCAGCAGCGGGACTAGCCTACCCGGTGCCCGGGATACGCAGTATTTT
TRBV5-5	TRBD2	17	TRBJ2-1	many	CASSPRTSGSLLNEQFF	TGTGCCAGCAGCCCTCGGACTAGCGGGAGCCTCCTTAATGAGCAGTTCTTC
TRBV29-1	.	13	TRBJ2-5	many	CSAKGLGGQTQYF	TGCAGCGCCAAGGGGTTGGGTGGACAGACCCAGTACTTC
TRBV15	.	13	TRBJ2-7	.	CATSPPYPYEQYF	TGTGCCACCAGCCCCCCATACCCCTACGAGCAGTACTTC
TRBV13	.	13	TRBJ2-1	.	CASSLEWANEQFF	TGTGCCAGCAGCTTAGAGTGGGCGAATGAGCAGTTCTTC
TRBV9	TRBD1	14	TRBJ2-3	.	CASSAAGGSDTQYF	TGTGCCAGCAGCGCAGCAGGGGGCTCAGATACGCAGTATTTT
TRBV7-9	.	15	TRBJ2-1	few	CASKAGTLLTNEQFF	TGTGCCAGCAAAGCCGGGACTCTCTTAACCAATGAGCAGTTCTTC
TRBV20-1	.	12	TRBJ2-5	once	CSASRGEETQYF	TGCAGTGCCTCGAGGGGTGAAGAGACCCAGTACTTC
TRBV12-3/TRBV12-4	.	11	TRBJ2-3	few	CASSRLVPQYF	TGTGCCAGCAGTCGACTTGTGCCGCAGTATTTT
TRBV20-1	.	15	TRBJ2-2	.	CSAQTAIANTGELFF	TGCAGTGCCCAGACAGCAATCGCTAACACCGGGGAGCTGTTTTTT
TRBV4-3	TRBD1	17	TRBJ1-1	few	CASSQDSGTGWNTEAFF	TGCGCCAGCAGCCAAGATTCAGGGACAGGGTGGAACACTGAAGCTTTCTTT
TRBV27	.	14	TRBJ2-1	few	CASSPIWANNEQFF	TGTGCCAGCAGTCCCATATGGGCCAACAATGAGCAGTTCTTC
TRBV7-8	TRBD2	15	TRBJ2-5	.	CASRGPERGWKTQYF	TGTGCCAGCAGAGGTCCCGAGCGGGGATGGAAGACCCAGTACTTC
TRBV28	.	14	TRBJ2-3	.	CASSPGGATDTQYF	TGTGCCAGCAGTCCTGGAGGAGCGACAGATACGCAGTATTTT
TRBV12-3/TRBV12-4	.	15	TRBJ1-4	many	CASGVWERANEKLFF	TGTGCCAGCGGAGTTTGGGAGAGGGCCAATGAAAAACTGTTTTTT
TRBV9	.	14	TRBJ2-5	few	CASSGGSGKETQYF	TGTGCCAGCAGCGGGGGCTCGGGGAAGGAGACCCAGTACTTC